The 23 T cell receptor beta chains below all came from one sample that was sequenced in a study of blood T cells in healthy people across ages. With a J-beta primer mix and a sample-barcoded 5' primer, a second PCR ran roughly 6 to 11 cycles. MiXCR, run by TCRdb on the 5' RACE reads, gives a single entry per CDR3 protein. In the table there are some 1.5 million distinct CDR3 sequences, 28% of which are singletons. Sequencing input: blood. These receptor sequences come from a woman between 25 and 40 years old in good health.

In this sample, this clonotype turned up a few times. The V gene is TRBV29-1, the J gene TRBJ2-3; D is undetermined. CDR1 is SQVTM, CDR2 ANQGSEA, per germline. The CDR3 is 13 residues long. Trimming left V 2 bases short and J 4 bases short, with 10 bases between. This CDR3 is CSVELGTSDTQYF. The DNA for the CDR3 is TGCAGCGTTGAACTGGGCACCTCAGATACGCAGTATTTT.

The chain couples TRBV5-1 to TRBJ2-3, with D perhaps TRBD2 (5 bases). The CDR3 is 15 amino acids. Germline V gene sequence: CDR1 SGHRS, CDR2 YFSETQ. Trimming removed 4 bases from V and 3 bases from J, with 15 bases in between. The CDR3: CASSPSNSPTDTQYF. Here the CDR3 DNA reads TGCGCCAGCAGCCCTAGCAACTCGCCGACAGATACGCAGTATTTT.

This clonotype was seen ten or more times. V is TRBV2 and J is TRBJ2-6, with D possibly being TRBD1 (6 bases). The V end was cut by 8 bases, the J end by 1 base, with 9 bases between. The CDR3 consists of 14 residues. Looked up from germline, CDR1 is SNHLY and CDR2 is FYNNEI. The CDR3 here is CASHQGSGANVLTF. The CDR3 bases are TGTGCCAGCCACCAGGGGTCTGGGGCCAACGTCCTGACTTTC.

Many counts were recorded for this clonotype. J is TRBJ2-7 and V is TRBV10-1; D tentatively reads TRBD1 or TRBD2 (5 bases each). V was trimmed by 0 bases and J by 6 bases, leaving 9 bases between them. Germline assignment: CDR1 WNHNN and CDR2 SYGVQD (reference sequence). This CDR3 is 13 amino acids long. The CDR3 coding sequence is TGCGCCAGCAGTGAGTCGGGGGTACCCGAGCAGTACTTC. Amino acids: CASSESGVPEQYF.

The V gene is TRBV7-9, the J gene TRBJ2-7; the D gene is possibly TRBD1 (5 bases). Germline CDR1 reads SEHNR; CDR2 reads FQNEAQ (reference sequence). This CDR3 is built from 16 residues. Trimming took 1 base from V and 7 from J, leaving 20 bases between them. The CDR3 DNA reads TGTGCCAGCAGCTTAGTGACAGCTCGGTCCTACAATGAGCAGTACTTC. Protein sequence: CASSLVTARSYNEQYF.

This clonotype was found many times. The J gene is TRBJ1-2, the V gene TRBV29-1; no firm D call. The CDR3 has 12 amino acids. V lost 4 bases and J lost 2, with 8 bases in between. Germline values: CDR1 SQVTM, CDR2 ANQGSEA. The CDR3 protein is CSVGDGNYGYTF. The CDR3 nucleotides are TGCAGCGTTGGCGACGGAAACTATGGCTACACCTTC.

The chain recombines TRBV7-7 with TRBJ1-5, with D unresolved. Looked up from germline, CDR1 is SSHAT and CDR2 is FNYEAQ (reference sequence). The CDR3 sequence is 13 residues long. V dropped 4 bases and J dropped 7 bases, with 11 bases sitting between them. The CDR3 DNA sequence: TGTGCCAGCAGCTCAGAGATCGGGCAGCCCCAGCATTTT. Amino acids: CASSSEIGQPQHF.

Comments on this clonotype: It may be a read error: a sequence one base away is much more abundant. The chain has TRBV5-1 and TRBJ1-2; unclear D gene. The CDR3 sequence is 13 residues long. The germline V and J ends were trimmed by 3 bases and 5 bases, with 11 bases remaining between them. The V gene's germline CDR1 is SGHRS and CDR2 YFSETQ. CDR3 protein: CASSSGGRYGYTF. The CDR3 nucleotides read TGCGCCAGCAGCTCTGGAGGGAGGTATGGCTACACCTTC.

This clonotype was observed a handful of times. The chain couples TRBV4-1 to TRBJ2-2, with 8 bases aligning to TRBD1. There are 15 residues in the CDR3. The V gene's germline CDR1 is MGHRA and CDR2 YSYEKL. After removal of 1 base from V and 6 bases from J, the junction contained 4 bases not matched to a gene. CDR3 DNA: TGCGCCAGCAGCCAAGGACAGGGGCCCCCCGGGGAGCTGTTTTTT. Translation: CASSQGQGPPGELFF.

The V and J genes are TRBV7-2 and TRBJ2-7; D is uncertain. CDR3 length equals 15 residues. V lost 5 bases to trimming and J lost 3 bases, with 17 bases between them. CDR1 SGHTA and CDR2 FQGNSA come from the germline V gene. Here the CDR3 DNA reads TGTGCCAGCAGCCCGACGTGGCAGGCGGTCTACGAGCAGTACTTC. The encoded protein is CASSPTWQAVYEQYF.

V usage is TRBV18 and J usage is TRBJ1-1; 7 nucleotides agree with TRBD1. The CDR3 is 16 residues long. Germline CDR1 and CDR2: KGHSH and LQKENI. The V segment lost 2 bases and the J segment 2 bases; nucleotides outside the gene matches: 8. The CDR3 DNA reads as TGTGCCAGCTCACCATTGGAGGGGGCGGCCAACACTGAAGCTTTCTTT. Translation gives CASSPLEGAANTEAFF.

The chain is built from TRBV28 and TRBJ2-5, with TRBD2 as a possible D gene (5 bases). The CDR3 covers 15 residues. CDR1 is MDHEN, CDR2 SYDVKM, per germline. The V end was cut by 3 bases, the J end by 1 base, with 12 bases between. The CDR3 loop reads CASSFNGNFQETQYF. Written as DNA, the CDR3 is TGTGCCAGCAGTTTTAACGGGAACTTCCAAGAGACCCAGTACTTC. The full variable domain, completed using reference TRBV28 and TRBJ2-5, is DVKVTQSSRYLVKRTGEKVFLECVQDMDHENMFWYRQDPGLGLRLIYFSYDVKMKEKGDIPEGYSVSREKKERFSLILESASTNQTSMYLCASSFNGNFQETQYFGPGTRLLVL.

This sequence joins TRBV6-6 and TRBJ2-7, with 13 bases identical to TRBD2. The V and J ends lost 6 bases and 2 bases, in that order; junction bases with no gene match: 4. The germline gives CDR1 MNHNY, CDR2 SVGAGI (reference sequence). The CDR3 totals 15 residues. CDR3 in amino acids: CASRVGTSGTYEQYF. The DNA for the CDR3 is TGTGCCAGCAGGGTCGGGACTAGCGGGACCTACGAGCAGTACTTC.

The CDR3 DNA is TGTGCCAGCAGTTTACTCGGACTAGCCGCGACAGATACGCAGTATTTT. It codes for CASSLLGLAATDTQYF. The chain employs TRBV6-6 and TRBJ2-3; 8 bases align to TRBD2. With 4 bases clipped from V and 3 bases from J, the junction kept 9 bases outside the gene matches. CDR1 and CDR2 from the germline V gene are MNHNY and SVGAGI (reference sequence). The CDR3 covers 16 residues.

This clonotype was detected once. This may stem from a read error, because a much larger clone lies one nucleotide away. The DNA of the CDR3 is TGTGCCAGCAGTTACTCAGTCCTTGGCGCTGAAGCTTTCTTT. This translates into CASSYSVLGAEAFF. The chain combines TRBV6-6 with TRBJ1-1; D remains unclear. The CDR3 length is 14 residues. Germline V gives CDR1 MNHNY, CDR2 SVGAGI (reference sequence). The V and J ends lost 0 bases and 6 bases respectively, with 11 bases between them.

V is TRBV28 and J is TRBJ2-1; 9 nucleotides match TRBD2. There are 16 residues in the CDR3. Trimming removed 4 bases from V and 10 bases from J; junction bases left unmatched: 14. The germline CDR1 and CDR2 sequences are MDHEN and SYDVKM. CDR3 coding DNA: TGTGCCAGCAGTTGGGGCGGGAGGGCCTTGGTCGAGGAGCAGTTCTTC. It codes for CASSWGGRALVEEQFF.

V gene TRBV7-6 combines with J gene TRBJ2-2; weak D call: TRBD1 (5 bases). In germline, CDR1 is SGHVS, CDR2 FNYEAQ. The ends were cut back, 3 bases at V and 5 bases at J, with 13 bases in the middle. This CDR3 region has 15 residues. The CDR3: CASSFSPGRTGELFF. The CDR3 DNA reads as TGTGCCAGCAGCTTCTCTCCAGGGCGGACCGGGGAGCTGTTTTTT.

The chain employs TRBV5-5 and TRBJ2-3; D might be TRBD1 or TRBD2, each matching 6 bases. Trimming took off 4 bases at V and 6 bases at J, with 15 bases between the two ends. Germline CDR1 reads SGHKS; CDR2 reads YYEKEE (reference sequence). CDR3 length equals 14 residues. CDR3 residues: CASSTRGAGDTQYF. The CDR3 region has the DNA TGTGCCAGCAGCACAAGGGGGGCGGGGGATACGCAGTATTTT.

This clonotype was seen a handful of times. The CDR3 loop reads CASSSVSNLRGRRYNEQFF. In DNA, the CDR3 is TGTGCCAGCAGCTCCGTCTCTAACTTACGGGGGAGGAGATACAATGAGCAGTTCTTC. This rearrangement joins TRBV13 to TRBJ2-1; D is possibly TRBD2 (6 bases). Trimming left V 4 bases short and J 4 bases short, with 26 bases between. CDR1 and CDR2 (germline): PRHDT, FYEKMQ (reference sequence). This CDR3 has 19 residues.

The rearrangement uses TRBV2 and TRBJ2-4; 13 bases map to TRBD2. CDR3 length: 15 residues. V shed 0 bases and J 12 bases; nucleotides not matched to a gene: 5. CDR1 and CDR2 (germline): SNHLY, FYNNEI. CDR3 in DNA: TGTGCCAGCAGTGAAGCCAGACTAGCGGGGGGCTCTCAGTACTTC. Residues: CASSEARLAGGSQYF.

As for this clonotype: The junction differs from germline at one of its ends, possibly a read error. This sequence joins TRBV7-2 and TRBJ1-2; possible D gene TRBD1, 6 bases. Per the germline V gene, CDR1 is SGHTA and CDR2 is FQGNSA. The CDR3 spans 14 residues. CDR3 bases: TGTGTCAGCAGCTCCGACAGGCGGGGCTATGGCTACACCTTC. Protein sequence: CVSSSDRRGYGYTF.

This clonotype was seen ten or more times. This chain connects TRBV5-1 to TRBJ2-7, with D uncertain. This CDR3 spans 12 amino acids. V was shortened by 3 bases and J by 6 bases, with 10 bases between the two germline ends. Germline assignment: CDR1 SGHRS and CDR2 YFSETQ. CDR3 sequence: CASSYHRSEQYF. The CDR3, as DNA: TGCGCCAGCAGCTACCATCGAAGCGAGCAGTACTTC.

This clonotype has more than one count but fewer than ten. The gene calls are TRBV10-3 and TRBJ1-2; 7 bases are a match to TRBD1. The V and J ends lost 10 bases and 4 bases, in that order; junction bases with no gene match: 9. The germline gives CDR1 ENHRY, CDR2 SYGVKD. The CDR3 contains 13 residues. CDR3 in amino acids: CATSGGNGYGYTF. The CDR3 DNA reads as TGTGCCACCTCAGGGGGTAATGGCTATGGCTACACCTTC.